A selection of T cell receptor beta chains follows, all from one sample in a study of blood T cell repertoires in COVID-19. Sequencing used immunoSEQ multiplex PCR; TCRdb keeps in-frame clones, though not all of them. The profile shows around 300,000 clones, over 70% of them singletons. Source material: PBMCs or T cells enriched from blood (not recorded which). These receptors originate from a man aged 25 to 45 who had recovered from COVID-19. CDR3s include the opening cysteine and the closing phenylalanine or tryptophan. A D gene is named only where the DNA matches it firmly. Clone size is not always given. Where it is, it says once, few, many or a class for expanded clones.

d_call	v_call	j_call	clone_size	cdr3_aa	cdr3_nt
TRBD1	TRBV7-8	TRBJ2-6	NA	CASSAGQGATGANVLTF	TGTGCCAGCAGCGCCGGACAGGGGGCGACCGGGGCCAACGTCCTGACTTTC
NA	TRBV30	TRBJ2-3	NA	CAWRVGGTDTQYF	TGTGCCTGGAGGGTAGGGGGAACAGATACGCAGTATTTT
TRBD2	TRBV7-6	TRBJ2-5	NA	CASSLERLAGGTQYF	TGTGCCAGCAGCTTAGAGAGACTAGCGGGAGGGACCCAGTACTTC
NA	TRBV19	TRBJ1-5	NA	CASSWRGNQPQHF	TGTGCCAGTAGTTGGAGGGGCAATCAGCCCCAGCATTTT
TRBD1	TRBV6-5	TRBJ1-5	once	CASRKTGAGNQPQHF	TGTGCCAGCAGGAAGACAGGGGCGGGAAATCAGCCCCAGCATTTT
TRBD2	TRBV6-4	TRBJ2-1	NA	CASSDTAGGPYNEQFF	TGTGCCAGCAGTGACACGGCGGGGGGGCCCTACAATGAGCAGTTCTTC
TRBD2	TRBV30	TRBJ2-3	NA	CAWSDTPRKAGYDTDTQYF	TGTGCCTGGAGTGACACCCCCCGGAAAGCGGGGTATGACACAGATACGCAGTATTTT
NA	TRBV11-2	TRBJ2-1	NA	CASSVLRDNEQFF	TGTGCCAGCAGCGTTTTGAGGGACAATGAGCAGTTCTTC
NA	TRBV12-3/TRBV12-4	TRBJ2-5	NA	CASSLDSGETQYF	TGTGCCAGCAGTTTAGACAGTGGAGAGACCCAGTACTTC
TRBD1	TRBV5-1	TRBJ1-1	NA	CASSAQGTGTEAFF	TGCGCCAGCAGCGCACAGGGGACCGGCACTGAAGCTTTCTTT
NA	TRBV6-5	TRBJ1-1	once	CASSYSPGETEAFF	TGTGCCAGCAGTTACTCGCCAGGTGAGACTGAAGCTTTCTTT
TRBD2	TRBV30	TRBJ2-3	NA	CAWSVQSGAANF	TGTGCCTGGAGTGTACAGAGCGGGGCGGCGAATTTT
TRBD1	TRBV18	TRBJ2-5	NA	CASSRGTGLYETQYF	TGTGCCAGCTCTCGCGGGACAGGGCTTTACGAGACCCAGTACTTC
NA	TRBV28	TRBJ2-7	NA	CASSYHLREQYF	TGTGCCAGCTCCTACCATCTACGAGAGCAGTACTTC
TRBD1	TRBV3-1/TRBV3-2	TRBJ1-2	NA	CASSQLDRDYGYTF	TGTGCCAGCAGCCAACTGGACAGGGACTATGGCTACACCTTC
NA	TRBV2	TRBJ1-4	NA	CASSVEGGGEKLFF	TGTGCCAGCTCCGTCGAGGGAGGAGGGGAAAAACTGTTTTTT
NA	TRBV9	TRBJ2-2	once	CASSALNTGELFF	TGTGCCAGCAGCGCACTGAACACCGGGGAGCTGTTTTTT
NA	TRBV5-8	TRBJ1-5	once	CASSLWSSNQPQHF	TGTGCCAGCAGCTTGTGGAGTAGCAATCAGCCCCAGCATTTT
NA	TRBV25-1	TRBJ1-1	NA	CARTWALNTEAFF	TGTGCCAGGACCTGGGCCTTGAACACTGAAGCTTTCTTT
TRBD1	TRBV19	TRBJ1-2	NA	CASTLGTGFGYTF	TGTGCCAGTACCCTCGGGACAGGGTTCGGCTACACCTTC
TRBD2	TRBV7-2	TRBJ2-1	NA	CASSLSGGPYNEQFF	TGTGCCAGCAGTCTAAGCGGGGGGCCCTACAATGAGCAGTTCTTC
TRBD1	TRBV28	TRBJ2-2	NA	CASRGDRGVLGGELFF	TGTGCCAGCAGAGGGGACAGGGGCGTCTTAGGTGGGGAGCTGTTTTTT
NA	TRBV28	TRBJ1-5	NA	CASTNGQSYQPQHF	TGTGCCAGCACTAATGGACAGTCGTATCAGCCCCAGCATTTT
TRBD2	TRBV6-2/TRBV6-3	TRBJ2-1	NA	CASSYGAGGPDEQFF	TGTGCCAGCAGTTACGGGGCGGGGGGGCCCGATGAGCAGTTCTTC
TRBD1	TRBV19	TRBJ2-2	NA	CASRDRGSTGELFF	TGTGCCAGTAGGGACAGGGGATCCACCGGGGAGCTGTTTTTT
NA	TRBV4-2	TRBJ2-3	few	CASSQNGGAEDTQYF	TGTGCCAGCAGCCAAAATGGGGGGGCCGAAGATACGCAGTATTTT
NA	TRBV28	TRBJ1-1	few	CASSVLTGRNTEAFF	TGTGCCAGCAGTGTCCTCACAGGGAGGAACACTGAAGCTTTCTTT
NA	TRBV5-1	TRBJ1-5	NA	CASSLGGHQPQHF	TGCGCCAGCAGCTTGGGCGGGCATCAGCCCCAGCATTTT
NA	TRBV27	TRBJ1-2	once	CATRHGGRVNYGYTF	TGTGCCACCCGCCACGGGGGAAGAGTCAACTATGGCTACACCTTC
NA	TRBV28	TRBJ2-2	NA	CASSLFGGGAEDTGELFF	TGTGCCAGCAGTTTGTTTGGAGGGGGGGCTGAAGACACCGGGGAGCTGTTTTTT
NA	TRBV6-5	TRBJ1-5	NA	CASSYPGSFNQPQHF	TGTGCCAGCAGTTACCCGGGGTCTTTTAATCAGCCCCAGCATTTT
TRBD1	TRBV27	TRBJ1-4	NA	CASSRTGWNEKLFF	TGTGCCAGCAGTCGGACAGGGTGGAATGAAAAACTGTTTTTT
TRBD2	TRBV18	TRBJ2-3	NA	CASSPGLAGTDTQYF	TGTGCCAGCTCACCTGGGCTAGCGGGCACAGATACGCAGTATTTT
TRBD1	TRBV28	TRBJ1-6	NA	CASSFRTGANSPLHF	TGTGCCAGCAGTTTCCGGACAGGAGCGAATTCACCCCTCCACTTT
NA	TRBV30	TRBJ1-5	NA	CAWRPNRNNQPQHF	TGTGCCTGGAGACCCAACAGGAACAATCAGCCCCAGCATTTT
TRBD1	TRBV12-3/TRBV12-4	TRBJ1-1	NA	CASSFSGQKAFF	TGTGCCAGCAGTTTCTCGGGACAGAAAGCTTTCTTT
NA	TRBV5-1	TRBJ1-2	NA	CASSWGDSLYGYTF	TGCGCCAGCAGCTGGGGAGATTCCCTATATGGCTACACCTTC
TRBD2	TRBV6-5	TRBJ2-7	few	CASSYPAGEPYEQYF	TGTGCCAGCAGTTACCCAGCGGGGGAACCCTACGAGCAGTACTTC
NA	TRBV5-4	TRBJ1-6	NA	CASSLESSYNSPLHF	TGTGCCAGCAGCTTGGAGAGCTCCTATAATTCACCCCTCCACTTT
NA	TRBV7-9	TRBJ1-3	NA	CASSRTDSGNTIYF	TGTGCCAGCAGCCGCACTGACTCTGGAAACACCATATATTTT
TRBD2	TRBV7-2	TRBJ2-5	NA	CASSSSGGAGETQYF	TGTGCCAGCAGCAGCAGCGGGGGGGCCGGAGAGACCCAGTACTTC